Each of the 8 T cell receptor beta chains below was sequenced from the same sample in a study of cytomegalovirus exposure and HLA in healthy donors. PCR involved 60 Vbeta and 13 Jbeta primers. TCRdb keeps only in-frame clones here, not all; method: immunoSEQ multiplex PCR. Among about 170,000 clones listed, about 76% were seen once. The sequencing input was PBMCs. The receptors here all came from a woman aged 18-35 years in good health and CMV-seropositive.

This chain joins TRBV5-8 and TRBJ2-3; 10 bases are shared with TRBD1. There are 16 residues in the CDR3. Germline CDR1 and CDR2: SGHTS and YDEGEE. V was clipped by 1 base and J by 6 bases; unmatched bases: 8. CDR3 residues: CASSLPGTGDADTQYF. CDR3 nucleotides: TGTGCCAGCAGCTTGCCTGGGACAGGGGATGCCGATACGCAGTATTTT.

The J gene is TRBJ1-4, the V gene TRBV7-2; D remains unclear. The germline CDR1 and CDR2 sequences are SGHTA and FQGNSA. The CDR3 consists of 16 residues. The V end was cut by 0 bases, the J end by 3 bases, with 11 bases between. CDR3 sequence reads: CASSLALKGANEKLFF. In nucleotides, the CDR3 is TGTGCCAGCAGCTTAGCGCTTAAGGGAGCTAATGAAAAACTGTTTTTT. Full variable domain (outside the CDR3, taken from reference TRBV7-2 and TRBJ1-4): GAGVSQSPSNKVTEKGKDVELRCDPISGHTALYWYRQSLGQGLEFLIYFQGNSAPDKSGLPSDRFSAERTGGSVSTLTIQRTQQEDSAVYLCASSLALKGANEKLFFGSGTQLSVL.

V and J are TRBV30 and TRBJ1-3, with a possible D match to TRBD1 (5 bases). With 0 bases removed from V and 2 bases from J, the gap between germline ends came to 11 bases. Germline lookup yields CDR1 GTSNPN and CDR2 SVGIG (reference sequence). The CDR3 is made up of 15 amino acids. The CDR3 spells CAWSVRVGAGNTIYF. The CDR3 nucleotides read TGTGCCTGGAGTGTCAGGGTAGGGGCTGGAAACACCATATATTTT.

There are a few counts of this clone. The chain combines TRBV7-3 with TRBJ2-7; 9 bases agree with TRBD2. CDR1 is SGHTA, CDR2 FQGTGA, per germline. The CDR3 sequence is 14 residues long. V dropped 2 bases and J dropped 4; count of bases not matched to a gene: 3. DNA of the CDR3: TGTGCCAGCAGCTTACTAGCGGGGAGTTACGAGCAGTACTTC. Translation: CASSLLAGSYEQYF.

The chain uses TRBV5-1 and TRBJ2-6, with D unresolved. The V end lost 4 bases, the J end lost 0 bases, and 8 bases lay between the germline ends. Germline V gene lookup returns CDR1 SGHRS and CDR2 YFSETQ. The CDR3 consists of 15 residues. This chain's CDR3 is CASSPPSSGANVLTF. DNA for the CDR3: TGCGCCAGCAGCCCTCCCTCCTCTGGGGCCAACGTCCTGACTTTC.

The rearrangement links TRBV6-1 to TRBJ1-6; 8 bases agree with TRBD1. V lost 3 bases and J lost 2; bases outside the gene matches: 3. The CDR3 has 16 amino acids. Germline V gives CDR1 MNHNS, CDR2 SASEGT. DNA of the CDR3: TGTGCCAGCAGTGACCCGGACAGGGCCTATAATTCACCCCTCCACTTT. It translates to CASSDPDRAYNSPLHF.

V and J are TRBV5-4 and TRBJ1-2; 7 bases are a match to TRBD1. CDR1 SGHNT and CDR2 YYREEE come from the germline V gene (reference sequence). J was trimmed by 4 bases and V by 3 bases; bases with no gene match: 9. CDR3 size: 15 residues. This CDR3 reads CASSSLGWDSYGYTF. The CDR3 coding sequence is TGTGCCAGCAGCTCCCTTGGTTGGGACAGCTATGGCTACACCTTC.

This clone was counted only a few times. The V and J genes are TRBV27 and TRBJ1-6; D is undetermined. The CDR3 is 13 amino acids. Germline values: CDR1 MNHEY, CDR2 SMNVEV (reference sequence). V lost 5 bases and J 10 bases, leaving 12 bases between the germline ends. CDR3 nucleotides: TGTGCCAGCAGTCTGGGAGTTCTATCACCCCTCCACTTT. Its protein is CASSLGVLSPLHF.